Each of the 5 T cell receptor beta chains below was sequenced from the same sample in a study of CD8+ T cells in alopecia areata. The sequencing template was cDNA reverse transcribed from extracted RNA. The assay was immunoSEQ multiplex PCR, and TCRdb's table has in-frame clones only and misses some. The sample includes hundreds of thousands of clones, 67% seen only once; the top ten take approximately 1.2%. The sample here was CD4+ T cells sorted from blood, taken at week 0. The receptor set was obtained from a human donor with alopecia areata.

The chain recombines TRBV2 with TRBJ2-5, with a tentative D call TRBD2 (5 bases). This CDR3 is built from 14 residues. Trimming shortened V by 3 bases and J by 1 base, and 9 bases separated the two germline ends. Germline CDR1 and CDR2: SNHLY and FYNNEI. The CDR3 DNA reads as TGTGCCAGCAGTGACCCTAGCTCCCAAGAGACCCAGTACTTC. This codes for CASSDPSSQETQYF.

The chain links TRBV30 to TRBJ1-4, with D perhaps TRBD1 (6 bases). This CDR3 is 12 amino acids long. Germline CDR1 is GTSNPN and CDR2 is SVGIG (reference sequence). The CDR3 coding sequence is TGTGCATCGGCAGGGGCCTATGAAAAACTGTTTTTT. The encoded protein is CASAGAYEKLFF.

V is TRBV11-1 and J is TRBJ2-5; D is undetermined. CDR3 length equals 15 residues. The V gene lost 2 bases and the J gene lost 3 bases, with 13 bases spanning the gap. The germline CDR1 and CDR2 sequences are SGHAT and FQDESV (reference sequence). CDR3 sequence: CASSLKARMEETQYF. CDR3 sequence (DNA): TGTGCCAGCAGCTTAAAGGCCAGGATGGAAGAGACCCAGTACTTC.

The gene calls are TRBV30 and TRBJ1-6; D might be TRBD1 (5 bases). The CDR3 runs to 11 residues. V lost 0 bases and J 14 bases, leaving 8 bases between the germline ends. The germline V gene has CDR1 GTSNPN and CDR2 SVGIG (reference sequence). CDR3 sequence reads: CAWSVQETLHF. The CDR3 DNA reads as TGTGCCTGGAGTGTACAGGAGACCCTCCACTTT.

The chain has TRBV29-1 and TRBJ1-4; perhaps TRBD1 as D (5 bases). Trimming removed 7 bases at V and 6 bases at J, with 12 bases between. Germline CDR1 SQVTM, CDR2 ANQGSEA. The CDR3 covers 12 residues. The CDR3 DNA reads as TGCAGCGCCGACCTGGGGGATGAAAAACTGTTTTTT. It translates to CSADLGDEKLFF.